Reported below is one TCR beta chain. This specimen belongs to a study of CD8 T cells in Susac syndrome. Sequencing of TCR beta was undertaken in CD8+ and CD4+ T cells derived from blood. Negative isolation yielded the CD8+ and CD4+ T cells, while FACS enriched the TEMRA cells. An amount of RNA that ranged from roughly 0.5 to 1 ug was reverse transcribed with random hexamers. TCRdb re-derived calls from the immunoSEQ multiplex PCR reads in MiXCR, one entry per CDR3 protein. The data show about 200,000 distinct CDR3 sequences, with almost 96% seen just once and approximately 0.09% held by the top ten. Sequenced material: CD4+ T cells from PBMCs. The receptor's source is a human donor with multiple sclerosis.

The CDR3 nucleotides read TGTGCCTGGAGATGGGACAGGGATCGCGAGCAGTACTTC. Translated, it gives CAWRWDRDREQYF. The V gene is TRBV30, the J gene TRBJ2-7; 9 nucleotides align to TRBD1. The germline V gene encodes CDR1 GTSNPN and CDR2 SVGIG (reference sequence). The junction had 6 bases not matched to a gene; V was cut back by 3 bases and J by 6 bases. The CDR3 loop spans 13 amino acids. Full variable domain (rest looked up from reference TRBV30 and TRBJ2-7): SQTIHQWPATLVQPVGSPLSLECTVEGTSNPNLYWYRQAAGRGLQLLFYSVGIGQISSEVPQNLSASRPQDRQFILSSKKLLLSDSGFYLCAWRWDRDREQYFGPGTRLTVT.